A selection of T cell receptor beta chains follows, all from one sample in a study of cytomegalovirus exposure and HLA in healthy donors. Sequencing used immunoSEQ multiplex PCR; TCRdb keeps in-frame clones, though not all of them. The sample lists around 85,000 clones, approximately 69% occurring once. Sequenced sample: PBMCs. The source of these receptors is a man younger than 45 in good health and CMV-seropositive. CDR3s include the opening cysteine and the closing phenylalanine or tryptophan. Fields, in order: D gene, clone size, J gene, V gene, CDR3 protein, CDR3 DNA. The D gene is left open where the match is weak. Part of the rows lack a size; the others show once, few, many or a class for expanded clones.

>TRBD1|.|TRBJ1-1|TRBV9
CASSPRQGTTEAFF
TGTGCCAGCAGCCCACGACAGGGGACCACTGAAGCTTTCTTT
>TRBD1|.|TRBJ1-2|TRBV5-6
CASSLTPGQHYGYTF
TGTGCCAGCAGCTTGACGCCGGGACAGCACTATGGCTACACCTTC
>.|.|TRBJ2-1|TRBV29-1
CSVVAGQLYNEQFF
TGCAGCGTTGTAGCGGGACAGCTTTACAATGAGCAGTTCTTC
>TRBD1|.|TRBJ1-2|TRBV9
CASSVVGGRDASYTF
TGTGCCAGCAGCGTAGTAGGGGGCCGGGACGCAAGCTACACCTTC
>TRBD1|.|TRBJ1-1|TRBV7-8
CASRSGQGDLYTEAFF
TGTGCCAGCAGATCTGGACAGGGGGATCTTTACACTGAAGCTTTCTTT
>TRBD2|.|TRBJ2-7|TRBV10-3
CAISDDGSGDLYEQYF
TGTGCCATCAGCGATGACGGGAGCGGGGACCTCTACGAGCAGTACTTC
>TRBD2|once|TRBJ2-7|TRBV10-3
CAISVGLAGDSSYEQYF
TGTGCCATCAGTGTGGGACTAGCGGGAGACTCCTCCTACGAGCAGTACTTC
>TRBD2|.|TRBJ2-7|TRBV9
CASSASVLAGPYEQYF
TGTGCCAGCAGCGCCTCGGTTCTAGCGGGGCCCTACGAGCAGTACTTC
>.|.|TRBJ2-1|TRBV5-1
CASSLSGDNEQFF
TGCGCCAGCAGCTTGTCAGGGGACAATGAGCAGTTCTTC
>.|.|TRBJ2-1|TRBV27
CASSSGTTTYNEQFF
TGTGCCAGCAGTTCAGGGACAACTACCTACAATGAGCAGTTCTTC
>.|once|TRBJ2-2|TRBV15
CATSRNPGQQVTGELFF
TGTGCCACCAGCAGAAATCCGGGCCAACAGGTCACCGGGGAGCTGTTTTTT
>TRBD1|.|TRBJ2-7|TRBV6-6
CASSYSLRGGGYEQYF
TGTGCCAGCAGTTACTCCCTAAGAGGGGGCGGGTACGAGCAGTACTTC
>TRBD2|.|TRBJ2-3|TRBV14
CASSQELRTSGKSTDTQYF
TGTGCCAGCAGCCAAGAATTGAGGACTAGCGGGAAGAGCACAGATACGCAGTATTTT
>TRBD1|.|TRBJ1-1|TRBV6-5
CASSRGLGTEAFF
TGTGCCAGCAGCAGGGGGCTGGGGACTGAAGCTTTCTTT
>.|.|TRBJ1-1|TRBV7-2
CASSAYTNTEAFF
TGTGCCAGCAGCGCCTATACCAACACTGAAGCTTTCTTT
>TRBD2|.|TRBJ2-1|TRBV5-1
CASRYSGELADEQFF
TGCGCCAGCAGATATAGCGGGGAGCTTGCTGATGAGCAGTTCTTC
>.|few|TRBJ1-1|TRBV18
CASSPTGLDTEAFF
TGTGCCAGCTCACCTACAGGGTTAGACACTGAAGCTTTCTTT
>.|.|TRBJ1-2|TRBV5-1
CASAGGQTGNYGYTF
TGCGCCAGCGCCGGGGGGCAGACGGGGAACTATGGCTACACCTTC
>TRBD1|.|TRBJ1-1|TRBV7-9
CASSLWLGTALLNTEAFF
TGTGCCAGCAGCTTATGGCTGGGGACAGCCCTACTGAACACTGAAGCTTTCTTT
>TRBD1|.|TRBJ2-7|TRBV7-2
CASSLPPGQVYEQYF
TGTGCCAGCTCCTTACCGCCGGGACAGGTCTACGAGCAGTACTTC
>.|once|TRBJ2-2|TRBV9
CASSIQGQTGELFF
TGTGCCAGCAGCATACAAGGACAGACCGGGGAGCTGTTTTTT
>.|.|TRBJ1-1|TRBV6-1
CASSERGGGVPLGNTEAFF
TGTGCCAGCAGTGAGCGCGGTGGGGGGGTCCCTTTGGGGAACACTGAAGCTTTCTTT